This passage covers 2 T cell receptor beta chains from one sample sequenced in a study of blood T cell repertoires in COVID-19. Measured with immunoSEQ multiplex PCR; TCRdb has only the in-frame clones, and not every one. The repertoire holds some 45,000 clones, approximately 84% seen once, with approximately 10% in the top ten. The sequenced sample consisted of peripheral blood. The receptors were sampled from a man in his 60s with acute or convalescent COVID-19.

This chain connects TRBV5-1 to TRBJ2-5; D is undetermined. The CDR3 contains 12 residues. Germline V gene sequence: CDR1 SGHRS, CDR2 YFSETQ. Trimming shortened V by 5 bases and J by 2 bases, and 7 bases separated the two germline ends. This CDR3 is CASSLQQETQYF. CDR3 nucleotides: TGCGCCAGCAGTTTACAGCAAGAGACCCAGTACTTC. The complete variable domain, with remaining parts taken from reference TRBV5-1 and TRBJ2-5, reads KAGVTQTPRYLIKTRGQQVTLSCSPISGHRSVSWYQQTPGQGLQFLFEYFSETQRNKGNFPGRFSGRQFSNSRSEMNVSTLELGDSALYLCASSLQQETQYFGPGTRLLVL.

The chain employs TRBV2 and TRBJ2-7; 10 bases line up with TRBD1. V lost 4 bases, J lost 0 bases, and 3 bases stayed unmatched. CDR3 length: 15 amino acids. Germline CDR1 and CDR2: SNHLY and FYNNEI. The CDR3, as DNA: TGTGCCAGCAGTGGGCGGACAGGGGGCTCCTACGAGCAGTACTTC. Amino acids: CASSGRTGGSYEQYF.